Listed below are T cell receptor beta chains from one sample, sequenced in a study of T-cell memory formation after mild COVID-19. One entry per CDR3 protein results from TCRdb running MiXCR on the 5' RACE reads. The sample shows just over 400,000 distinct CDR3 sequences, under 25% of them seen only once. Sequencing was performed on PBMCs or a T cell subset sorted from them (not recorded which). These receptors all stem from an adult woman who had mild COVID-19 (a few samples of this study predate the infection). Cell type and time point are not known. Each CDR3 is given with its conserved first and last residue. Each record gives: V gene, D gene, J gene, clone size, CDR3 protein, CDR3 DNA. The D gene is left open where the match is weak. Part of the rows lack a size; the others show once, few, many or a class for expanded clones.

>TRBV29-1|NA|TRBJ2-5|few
CSVDRQQETQYF
TGCAGCGTTGATAGGCAGCAAGAGACCCAGTACTTC
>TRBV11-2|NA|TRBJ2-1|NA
CASSSRPGGGGGNEQFF
TGTGCCAGCAGCTCCCGCCCGGGGGGCGGGGGCGGCAATGAGCAGTTCTTC
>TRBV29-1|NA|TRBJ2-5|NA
CSVAEGTKETQYF
TGCAGCGTTGCCGAAGGGACGAAGGAGACCCAGTACTTC
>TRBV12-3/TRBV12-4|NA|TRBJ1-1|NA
CASRPGHWGTEAFF
TGTGCCAGCAGACCGGGACATTGGGGGACTGAAGCTTTCTTT
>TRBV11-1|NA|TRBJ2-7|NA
CASSRGTNYEQYF
TGTGCCAGCAGCCGTGGGACGAACTACGAGCAGTACTTC
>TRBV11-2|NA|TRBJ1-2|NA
CASSLLVVWSPGGYGYTF
TGTGCCAGCAGCTTACTGGTTGTTTGGTCACCAGGCGGTTATGGCTACACCTTC
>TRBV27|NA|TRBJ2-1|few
CASSLAGTNEQFF
TGTGCCAGCAGTTTAGCGGGGACTAATGAGCAGTTCTTC
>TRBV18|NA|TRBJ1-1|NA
CASSRRNTEAFF
TGTGCCAGCTCAAGGCGGAACACTGAAGCTTTCTTT
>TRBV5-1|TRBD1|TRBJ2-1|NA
CASSPGQGTVGEQFF
TGCGCCAGCAGCCCAGGACAGGGGACAGTTGGTGAGCAGTTCTTC
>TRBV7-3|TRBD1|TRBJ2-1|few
CASSLAGQGFEQFF
TGTGCCAGCAGCTTAGCAGGACAGGGGTTTGAGCAGTTCTTC
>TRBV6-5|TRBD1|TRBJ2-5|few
CASRRDRGETQYF
TGTGCCAGCAGGAGGGACAGGGGAGAGACCCAGTACTTC
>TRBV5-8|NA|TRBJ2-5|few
CASRPRQAVRETQYF
TGTGCCAGCAGACCCCGACAGGCCGTCAGGGAGACCCAGTACTTC
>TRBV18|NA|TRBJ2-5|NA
CASSPPLLETQYF
TGTGCCAGCTCACCACCGCTTCTGGAGACCCAGTACTTC
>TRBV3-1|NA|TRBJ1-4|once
CASSSAGEKLFF
TGTGCCAGCAGCTCCGCAGGTGAAAAACTGTTTTTT
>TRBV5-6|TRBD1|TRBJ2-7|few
CASSTLGQGADYEQYF
TGTGCCAGCAGCACCCTGGGGCAGGGGGCCGACTACGAGCAGTACTTC
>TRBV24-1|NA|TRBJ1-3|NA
CATSDSQLGSGNTIYF
TGTGCCACCAGTGATTCCCAACTTGGGTCTGGAAACACCATATATTTT
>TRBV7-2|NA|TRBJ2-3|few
CASSSDSGTDTQYF
TGTGCCAGCAGCTCGGACTCCGGCACAGATACGCAGTATTTT
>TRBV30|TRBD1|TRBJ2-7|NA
CAWKNFGTGVYEQYF
TGTGCCTGGAAAAATTTCGGGACAGGGGTCTACGAGCAGTACTTC
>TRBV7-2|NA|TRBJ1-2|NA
CASSQIGTVNYGYTF
TGTGCCAGCAGCCAGATCGGGACCGTCAACTATGGCTACACCTTC
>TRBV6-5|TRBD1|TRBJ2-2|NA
CASSRTGQGVDTGELFF
TGTGCCAGCAGTCGTACCGGACAGGGAGTGGACACCGGGGAGCTGTTTTTT
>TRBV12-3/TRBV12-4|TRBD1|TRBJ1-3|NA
CASRNRDSGNTIYF
TGTGCCAGCAGAAACCGGGACAGTGGAAACACCATATATTTT
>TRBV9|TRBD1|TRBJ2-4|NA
CASSALRDSEMYF
TGTGCCAGCAGCGCGCTCCGGGACAGCGAGATGTACTTC
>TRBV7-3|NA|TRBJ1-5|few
CASSLIGGGQPQHF
TGTGCCAGCAGCTTGATAGGTGGCGGTCAGCCCCAGCATTTT
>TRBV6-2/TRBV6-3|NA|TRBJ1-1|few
CASSYSWRNTEAFF
TGTGCCAGCAGTTACTCGTGGAGGAACACTGAAGCTTTCTTT
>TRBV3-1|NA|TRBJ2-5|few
CASSPLEDRRETQYF
TGTGCCAGCAGCCCCCTTGAGGATCGACGAGAGACCCAGTACTTC
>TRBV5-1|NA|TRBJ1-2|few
CASSLARGTNYGYTF
TGCGCCAGCAGCTTGGCCCGCGGAACTAACTATGGCTACACCTTC
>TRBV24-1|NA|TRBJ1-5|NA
CATSEGGQGLSNQPQHF
TGTGCCACCAGTGAGGGAGGGCAGGGTTTAAGCAATCAGCCCCAGCATTTT
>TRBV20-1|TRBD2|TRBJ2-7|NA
CSADRGTSGRAYEQYF
TGCAGTGCTGACCGAGGGACTAGCGGGAGGGCCTACGAGCAGTACTTC
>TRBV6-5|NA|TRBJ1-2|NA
CASSTSPGPKIPYGYTF
TGTGCCAGCAGCACCTCCCCGGGCCCCAAGATCCCCTATGGCTACACCTTC
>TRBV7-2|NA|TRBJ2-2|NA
CASSFAYGELFF
TGTGCCAGCAGCTTCGCCTACGGGGAGCTGTTTTTT
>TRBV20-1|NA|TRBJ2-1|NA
CSAYLAGSGNEQFF
TGCAGTGCGTATCTGGCAGGGAGTGGCAATGAGCAGTTCTTC
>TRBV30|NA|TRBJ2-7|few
CAWSDYPYEQYF
TGTGCCTGGAGTGACTACCCCTACGAGCAGTACTTC
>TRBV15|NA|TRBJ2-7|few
CATSRDRGLAYEQYF
TGTGCCACCAGCAGAGATAGAGGGTTGGCCTACGAGCAGTACTTC
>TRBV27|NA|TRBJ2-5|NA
CASSLSRWTAGETQYF
TGTGCCAGCAGTTTATCTCGATGGACAGCTGGCGAGACCCAGTACTTC
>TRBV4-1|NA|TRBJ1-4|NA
CASSPDGKNEKLFF
TGCGCCAGCAGCCCGGACGGAAAGAATGAAAAACTGTTTTTT
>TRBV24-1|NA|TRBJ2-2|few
CATSDLRRGRSSGELFF
TGTGCCACCAGTGATTTGCGTAGAGGTCGTTCATCCGGGGAGCTGTTTTTT
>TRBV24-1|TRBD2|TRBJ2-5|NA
CATSGGAGLAKETQYF
TGTGCCACCAGTGGCGGAGCGGGACTCGCAAAAGAGACCCAGTACTTC
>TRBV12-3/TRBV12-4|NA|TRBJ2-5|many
CASSLSGKETQYF
TGTGCCAGCAGTTTATCGGGGAAAGAGACCCAGTACTTC